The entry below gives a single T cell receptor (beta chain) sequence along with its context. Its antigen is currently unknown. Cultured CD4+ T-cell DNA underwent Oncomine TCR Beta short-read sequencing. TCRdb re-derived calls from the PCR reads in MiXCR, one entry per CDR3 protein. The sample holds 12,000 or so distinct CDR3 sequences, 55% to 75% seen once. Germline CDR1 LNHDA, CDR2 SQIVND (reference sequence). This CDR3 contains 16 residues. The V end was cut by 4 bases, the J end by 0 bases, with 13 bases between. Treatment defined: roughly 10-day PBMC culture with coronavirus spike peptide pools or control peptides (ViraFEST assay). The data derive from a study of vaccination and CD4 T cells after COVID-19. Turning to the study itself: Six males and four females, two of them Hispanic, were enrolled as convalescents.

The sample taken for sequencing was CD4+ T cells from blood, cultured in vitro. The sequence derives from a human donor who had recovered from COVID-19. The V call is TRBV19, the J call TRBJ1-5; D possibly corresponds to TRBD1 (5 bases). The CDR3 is CASSTIGGYSNQPQHF. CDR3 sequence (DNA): TGTGCCAGTAGTACAATCGGGGGGTATAGCAATCAGCCCCAGCATTTT.